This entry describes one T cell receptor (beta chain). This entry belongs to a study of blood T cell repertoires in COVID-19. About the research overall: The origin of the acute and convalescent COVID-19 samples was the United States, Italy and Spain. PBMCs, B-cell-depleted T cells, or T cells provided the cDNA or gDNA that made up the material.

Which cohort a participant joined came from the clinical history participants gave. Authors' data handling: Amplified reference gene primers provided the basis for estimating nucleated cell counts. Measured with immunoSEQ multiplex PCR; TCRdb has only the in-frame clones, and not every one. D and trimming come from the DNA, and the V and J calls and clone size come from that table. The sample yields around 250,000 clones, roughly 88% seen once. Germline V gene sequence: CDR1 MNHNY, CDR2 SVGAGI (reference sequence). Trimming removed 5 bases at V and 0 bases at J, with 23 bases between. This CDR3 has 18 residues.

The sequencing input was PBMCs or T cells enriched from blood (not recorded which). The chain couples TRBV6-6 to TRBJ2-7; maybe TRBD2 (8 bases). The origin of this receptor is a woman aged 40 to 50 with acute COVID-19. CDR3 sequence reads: CASSPGGLAGTGSYEQYV. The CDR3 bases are TGTGCCAGCAGTCCAGGGGGGCTAGCGGGTACCGGCTCCTACGAGCAGTACGTC.